Listed below are T cell receptor beta chains from one sample, sequenced in a study of blood T cells in healthy people across ages. One entry per CDR3 protein, called by TCRdb with MiXCR from the 5' RACE reads. The sample lists around 670,000 distinct CDR3 sequences, approximately 30% occurring once. Sequencing used blood. The origin of the receptors is a woman of 80 years or more in good health. Both conserved end residues are part of each CDR3. The order of the fields is clone size, D gene, J gene, V gene, CDR3 DNA, CDR3 protein. D genes are given only for firm matches. The size field is filled for only some rows; it gives once, few, many or a size class.

clone_size: many
d_call: NA
j_call: TRBJ2-1
v_call: TRBV9
cdr3_nt: TGTGCCAGCAGCGTAGCTCTGGGGGGCAGTTACAATGAGCAGTTCTTC
cdr3_aa: CASSVALGGSYNEQFF

clone_size: NA
d_call: TRBD2
j_call: TRBJ2-3
v_call: TRBV30
cdr3_nt: TGTGCCTGGAGTGTTTCTGCGGGGGGGCTTGGAGATACGCAGTATTTT
cdr3_aa: CAWSVSAGGLGDTQYF

clone_size: many
d_call: TRBD1
j_call: TRBJ1-2
v_call: TRBV7-9
cdr3_nt: TGTGCCAGCAGCCCGGACAGGGGTGGCTATGGCTACACCTTC
cdr3_aa: CASSPDRGGYGYTF

clone_size: NA
d_call: NA
j_call: TRBJ1-2
v_call: TRBV3-1
cdr3_nt: TGTGCCAGCAGCCCTCAGACCACACAGGGATATGGCTACACCTTC
cdr3_aa: CASSPQTTQGYGYTF

clone_size: NA
d_call: NA
j_call: TRBJ1-1
v_call: TRBV4-3
cdr3_nt: TGCGCCAGCAGCCAAACTTTCCTAACAGAGAACACTGAAGCTTTCTTT
cdr3_aa: CASSQTFLTENTEAFF

clone_size: NA
d_call: NA
j_call: TRBJ2-7
v_call: TRBV7-2
cdr3_nt: TGTGCCAGCAGCTTAGAGAGCCCGGGACCAATCTACAATGAGCAGTACTTC
cdr3_aa: CASSLESPGPIYNEQYF

clone_size: few
d_call: TRBD2
j_call: TRBJ2-1
v_call: TRBV7-8
cdr3_nt: TGTGCCAGCAGCTTAGCGTGGAGCGGGGCAAACAATGAGCAGTTCTTC
cdr3_aa: CASSLAWSGANNEQFF

clone_size: many
d_call: NA
j_call: TRBJ1-2
v_call: TRBV20-1
cdr3_nt: TGCAGTGCTCTACAGGGACGGGGCTATGGCTACACCTTC
cdr3_aa: CSALQGRGYGYTF

clone_size: many
d_call: TRBD1
j_call: TRBJ1-5
v_call: TRBV6-5
cdr3_nt: TGTGCCAGCAGGCGGACAGGGCGGAATCAGCCCCAGCATTTT
cdr3_aa: CASRRTGRNQPQHF

clone_size: NA
d_call: NA
j_call: TRBJ2-7
v_call: TRBV5-1
cdr3_nt: TGCGCCAGCACAGCCAGGGGCGACGAGCAGTACTTC
cdr3_aa: CASTARGDEQYF

clone_size: NA
d_call: TRBD2
j_call: TRBJ2-7
v_call: TRBV19
cdr3_nt: TGTGCCAGTAGTATAGTGGGTAGCGGGGGTCCTTCCTACGAGCAGTACTTC
cdr3_aa: CASSIVGSGGPSYEQYF

clone_size: few
d_call: NA
j_call: TRBJ1-1
v_call: TRBV12-3/TRBV12-4
cdr3_nt: TGTGCCAGCAGTGTCGGTGGGATAACTGAAGCTTTCTTT
cdr3_aa: CASSVGGITEAFF

clone_size: many
d_call: NA
j_call: TRBJ2-5
v_call: TRBV27
cdr3_nt: TGTGCCAGCAGCCCCGCGGAAATTCCATACCAAGAGACCCAGTACTTC
cdr3_aa: CASSPAEIPYQETQYF

clone_size: NA
d_call: TRBD2
j_call: TRBJ2-3
v_call: TRBV12-3/TRBV12-4
cdr3_nt: TGTGCCAGCAGACGGACTAGCGGGGGGGCCACAGATACGCAGTATTTT
cdr3_aa: CASRRTSGGATDTQYF

clone_size: NA
d_call: NA
j_call: TRBJ1-3
v_call: TRBV6-1
cdr3_nt: TGTGCCAGCCTCTGGACCAGAACTCTGGCAAACACCATATATTTT
cdr3_aa: CASLWTRTLANTIYF

clone_size: many
d_call: NA
j_call: TRBJ2-3
v_call: TRBV11-1
cdr3_nt: TGTGCCAGCAGCTTTGGGGGGCCACCAGATACGCAGTATTTT
cdr3_aa: CASSFGGPPDTQYF

clone_size: few
d_call: NA
j_call: TRBJ2-5
v_call: TRBV2
cdr3_nt: TGTGCCGGAAGGACCCCTGACCCACGAGAGCAGTACTTC
cdr3_aa: CAGRTPDPREQYF

clone_size: few
d_call: NA
j_call: TRBJ2-1
v_call: TRBV7-2
cdr3_nt: TGTGCCAGCAGCTTATATCGGGGTATCAATGAGCAGTTCTTC
cdr3_aa: CASSLYRGINEQFF

clone_size: NA
d_call: NA
j_call: TRBJ1-3
v_call: TRBV9
cdr3_nt: TGTGCCAGCAGCGTAGCTACGGGGGGGCTAGGAAACACCATATATTTT
cdr3_aa: CASSVATGGLGNTIYF

clone_size: NA
d_call: NA
j_call: TRBJ1-6
v_call: TRBV27
cdr3_nt: TGTGCCAGCAGGCCCAGGGGCTCTAATTCACCCCTCCACTTT
cdr3_aa: CASRPRGSNSPLHF

clone_size: many
d_call: TRBD2
j_call: TRBJ2-3
v_call: TRBV28
cdr3_nt: TGTGCCAGCAGTCTACAGAGCGGGGGGCTCACAGATACGCAGTATTTT
cdr3_aa: CASSLQSGGLTDTQYF

clone_size: many
d_call: TRBD1
j_call: TRBJ1-2
v_call: TRBV6-2/TRBV6-3
cdr3_nt: TGTGCCAGCAGAGAACAGGGGATCTATGGCTACACCTTC
cdr3_aa: CASREQGIYGYTF

clone_size: many
d_call: NA
j_call: TRBJ2-5
v_call: TRBV7-9
cdr3_nt: TGTGCCAGCAGCTTAGAGGGGACACCCCAAGAGACCCAGTACTTC
cdr3_aa: CASSLEGTPQETQYF

clone_size: many
d_call: NA
j_call: TRBJ2-3
v_call: TRBV6-5
cdr3_nt: TGTGCCACTCGGCTTACGGGGTTTGTCAGGACAGATACGCAGTATTTT
cdr3_aa: CATRLTGFVRTDTQYF

clone_size: NA
d_call: NA
j_call: TRBJ2-7
v_call: TRBV15
cdr3_nt: TGTGCCACCAGCAGAGATCGACTGTCGGCCTACGAGCAGTACTTC
cdr3_aa: CATSRDRLSAYEQYF

clone_size: NA
d_call: TRBD1
j_call: TRBJ1-2
v_call: TRBV3-1
cdr3_nt: TGTGCCAGCAGCCGCACGGACAGGGGGAACTATGGCTACACCTTC
cdr3_aa: CASSRTDRGNYGYTF

clone_size: many
d_call: NA
j_call: TRBJ2-1
v_call: TRBV7-2
cdr3_nt: TGTGCCAGCAGCTTAGGAGTCGGCAGGGTCCACAATGAGCAGTTCTTC
cdr3_aa: CASSLGVGRVHNEQFF

clone_size: many
d_call: NA
j_call: TRBJ2-1
v_call: TRBV10-3
cdr3_nt: TGTGCCATCAGTGACCCATCAGGTGGTAATGAGCAGTTCTTC
cdr3_aa: CAISDPSGGNEQFF

clone_size: NA
d_call: NA
j_call: TRBJ2-7
v_call: TRBV6-5
cdr3_nt: TGTGCCAGCAGGTGGGACACCCGCTCCTACGAGCAGTACTTC
cdr3_aa: CASRWDTRSYEQYF

clone_size: many
d_call: NA
j_call: TRBJ2-7
v_call: TRBV4-2
cdr3_nt: TGTGCCAGCAGCCCCCTAGAGGCTGGGGAGCAGTACTTC
cdr3_aa: CASSPLEAGEQYF

clone_size: many
d_call: TRBD2
j_call: TRBJ2-3
v_call: TRBV4-1
cdr3_nt: TGCGCCAGCAGCCAAGATCCCCGGCTAGCGGGGGGTGAAGCAGATACGCAGTATTTT
cdr3_aa: CASSQDPRLAGGEADTQYF

clone_size: many
d_call: NA
j_call: TRBJ1-1
v_call: TRBV29-1
cdr3_nt: TGCAGCGTGGAGGGAACTACTGAAGCTTTCTTT
cdr3_aa: CSVEGTTEAFF

clone_size: NA
d_call: TRBD2
j_call: TRBJ2-3
v_call: TRBV7-2
cdr3_nt: TGTGCCAGCAGCTCTAATAGCGGGGGGGGCACAGGTACGCAGTATTTT
cdr3_aa: CASSSNSGGGTGTQYF

clone_size: NA
d_call: NA
j_call: TRBJ2-7
v_call: TRBV28
cdr3_nt: TGTGCCAGCAGGGATCACAGGCCTACCTACGAGCAGTACTTC
cdr3_aa: CASRDHRPTYEQYF

clone_size: many
d_call: NA
j_call: TRBJ1-2
v_call: TRBV27
cdr3_nt: TGTGCCAGCAGTTTACAAAGGTTCGGAGGCTACACCTTC
cdr3_aa: CASSLQRFGGYTF

clone_size: NA
d_call: NA
j_call: TRBJ2-2
v_call: TRBV5-1
cdr3_nt: TGCGCCAGCACTTCGGGAAGGGCGAACACCGGGGAGCTGTTTTTT
cdr3_aa: CASTSGRANTGELFF

clone_size: few
d_call: NA
j_call: TRBJ2-4
v_call: TRBV2
cdr3_nt: TGTGCCAGCAGGACCGGGACATTTACTCCCATTCAGTACTTC
cdr3_aa: CASRTGTFTPIQYF

clone_size: NA
d_call: NA
j_call: TRBJ1-5
v_call: TRBV3-1
cdr3_nt: TGTGCCAGCACCGCCGGAGAGGGGCCCCAGCATTTT
cdr3_aa: CASTAGEGPQHF